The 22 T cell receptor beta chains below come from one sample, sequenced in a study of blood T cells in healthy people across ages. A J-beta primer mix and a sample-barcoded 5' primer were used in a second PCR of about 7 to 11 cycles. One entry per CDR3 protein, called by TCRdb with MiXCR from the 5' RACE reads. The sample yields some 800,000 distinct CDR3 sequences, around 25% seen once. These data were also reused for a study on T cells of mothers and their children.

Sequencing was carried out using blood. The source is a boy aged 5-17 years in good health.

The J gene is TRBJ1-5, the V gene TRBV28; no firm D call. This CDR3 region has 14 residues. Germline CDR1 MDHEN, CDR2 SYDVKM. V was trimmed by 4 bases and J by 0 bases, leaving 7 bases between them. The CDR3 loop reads CASSYDLSNQPQHF. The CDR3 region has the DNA TGTGCCAGCAGTTATGACCTTAGCAATCAGCCCCAGCATTTT.

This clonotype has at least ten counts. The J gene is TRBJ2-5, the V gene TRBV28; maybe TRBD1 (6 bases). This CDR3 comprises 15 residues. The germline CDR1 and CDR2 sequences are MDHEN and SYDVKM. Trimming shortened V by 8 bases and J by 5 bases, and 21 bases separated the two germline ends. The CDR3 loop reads CASGPQGKRGETQYF. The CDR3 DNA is TGTGCCAGCGGACCACAGGGAAAGAGGGGGGAGACCCAGTACTTC.

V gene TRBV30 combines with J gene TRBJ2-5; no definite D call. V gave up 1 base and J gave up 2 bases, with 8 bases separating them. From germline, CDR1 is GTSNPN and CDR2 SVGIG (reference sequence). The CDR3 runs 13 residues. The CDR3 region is CAWSGSAQETQYF. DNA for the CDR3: TGTGCCTGGAGTGGTTCCGCTCAAGAGACCCAGTACTTC.

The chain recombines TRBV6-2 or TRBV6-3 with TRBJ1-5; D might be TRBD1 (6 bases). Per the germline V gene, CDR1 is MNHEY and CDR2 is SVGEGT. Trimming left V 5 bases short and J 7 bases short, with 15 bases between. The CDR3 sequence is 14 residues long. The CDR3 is CASSRPQGHQPQHF. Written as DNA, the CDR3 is TGTGCCAGCAGTCGTCCGCAGGGGCACCAGCCCCAGCATTTT.

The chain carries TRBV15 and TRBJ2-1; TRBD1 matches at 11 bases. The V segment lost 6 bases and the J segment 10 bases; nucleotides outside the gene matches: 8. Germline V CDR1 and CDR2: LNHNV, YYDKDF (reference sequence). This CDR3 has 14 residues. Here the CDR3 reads CATRMGQGVREQFF. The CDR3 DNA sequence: TGTGCCACCAGAATGGGACAGGGGGTACGGGAGCAGTTCTTC.

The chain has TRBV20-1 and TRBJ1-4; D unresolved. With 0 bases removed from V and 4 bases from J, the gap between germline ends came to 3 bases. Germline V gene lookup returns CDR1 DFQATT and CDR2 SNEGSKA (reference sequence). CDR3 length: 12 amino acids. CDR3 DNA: TGCAGTGCTAGAGACTATAATGAAAAACTGTTTTTT. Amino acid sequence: CSARDYNEKLFF.

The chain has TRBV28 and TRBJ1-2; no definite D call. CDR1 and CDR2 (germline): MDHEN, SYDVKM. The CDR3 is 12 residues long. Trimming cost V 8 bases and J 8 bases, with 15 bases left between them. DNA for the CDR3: TGTGCCAGCGAATACCGGAGGGAGGGCTACACCTTC. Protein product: CASEYRREGYTF.

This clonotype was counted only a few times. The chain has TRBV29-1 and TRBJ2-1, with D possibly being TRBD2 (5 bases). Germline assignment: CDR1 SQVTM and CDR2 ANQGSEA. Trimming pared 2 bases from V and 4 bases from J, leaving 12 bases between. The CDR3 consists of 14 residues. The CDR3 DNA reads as TGCAGCGTTGAACGACTACCCGAATACAATGAGCAGTTCTTC. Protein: CSVERLPEYNEQFF.

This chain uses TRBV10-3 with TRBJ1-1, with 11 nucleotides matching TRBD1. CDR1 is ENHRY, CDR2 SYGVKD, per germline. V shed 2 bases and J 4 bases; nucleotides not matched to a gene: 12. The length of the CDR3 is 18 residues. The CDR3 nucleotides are TGTGCCATCAGTGAGCAGTTGTTGGGACAGGGGGTTGGCACTGAAGCTTTCTTT. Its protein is CAISEQLLGQGVGTEAFF.

The DNA for the CDR3 is TGTGCCAGCAGTGACACAGGGGGAAGAGGCTACACCTTC. The encoded protein is CASSDTGGRGYTF. V is TRBV6-5 and J is TRBJ1-2, with 8 bases lining up with TRBD1. There are 13 residues in the CDR3. V lost 5 bases and J lost 8; bases outside the gene matches: 7. The germline V gene has CDR1 MNHEY and CDR2 SVGAGI.

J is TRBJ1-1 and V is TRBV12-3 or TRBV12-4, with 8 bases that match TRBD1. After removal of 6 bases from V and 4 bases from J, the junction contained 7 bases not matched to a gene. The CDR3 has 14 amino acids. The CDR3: CASSQITGGTEAFF. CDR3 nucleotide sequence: TGTGCCAGCAGCCAGATCACAGGGGGCACTGAAGCTTTCTTT.

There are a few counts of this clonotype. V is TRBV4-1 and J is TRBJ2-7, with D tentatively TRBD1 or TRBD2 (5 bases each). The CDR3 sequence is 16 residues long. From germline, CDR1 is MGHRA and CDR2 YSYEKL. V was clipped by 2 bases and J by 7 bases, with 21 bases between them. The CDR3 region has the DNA TGCGCCAGCAGCCAAACCCCGGGACCACCAACCGGGGAGCAGTACTTC. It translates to CASSQTPGPPTGEQYF.

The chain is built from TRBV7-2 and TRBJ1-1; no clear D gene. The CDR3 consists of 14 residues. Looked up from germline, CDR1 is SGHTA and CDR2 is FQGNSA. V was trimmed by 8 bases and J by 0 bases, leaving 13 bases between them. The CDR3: CASGSGRMNTEAFF. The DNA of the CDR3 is TGTGCCAGCGGCTCAGGACGGATGAACACTGAAGCTTTCTTT.

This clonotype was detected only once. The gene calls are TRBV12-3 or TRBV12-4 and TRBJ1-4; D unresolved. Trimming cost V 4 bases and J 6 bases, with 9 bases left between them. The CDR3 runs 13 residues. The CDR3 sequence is CASSSGIDEKLFF. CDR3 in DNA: TGTGCCAGCAGTTCCGGGATCGATGAAAAACTGTTTTTT.

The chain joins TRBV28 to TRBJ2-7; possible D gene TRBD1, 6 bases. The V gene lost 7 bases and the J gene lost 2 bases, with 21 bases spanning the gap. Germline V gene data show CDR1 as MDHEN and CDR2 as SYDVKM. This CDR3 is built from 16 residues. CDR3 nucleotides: TGTGCCAGCACCGGACCATGGACAGTCAGCCCCTACGAGCAGTACTTC. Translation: CASTGPWTVSPYEQYF. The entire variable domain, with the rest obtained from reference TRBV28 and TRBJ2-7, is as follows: DVKVTQSSRYLVKRTGEKVFLECVQDMDHENMFWYRQDPGLGLRLIYFSYDVKMKEKGDIPEGYSVSREKKERFSLILESASTNQTSMYLCASTGPWTVSPYEQYFGPGTRLTVT.

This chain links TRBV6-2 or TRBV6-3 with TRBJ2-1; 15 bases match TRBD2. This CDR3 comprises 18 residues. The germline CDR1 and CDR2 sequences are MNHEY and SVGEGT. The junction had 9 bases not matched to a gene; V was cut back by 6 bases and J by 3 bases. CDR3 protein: CASSNIPGLAGGYNEQFF. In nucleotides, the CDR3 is TGTGCCAGCAGCAATATCCCGGGACTAGCGGGAGGCTACAATGAGCAGTTCTTC.

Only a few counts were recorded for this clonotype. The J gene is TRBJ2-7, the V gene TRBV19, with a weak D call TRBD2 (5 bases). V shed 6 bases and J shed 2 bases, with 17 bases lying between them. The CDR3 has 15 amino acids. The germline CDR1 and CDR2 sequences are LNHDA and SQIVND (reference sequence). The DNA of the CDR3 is TGTGCCAGTAGCATGACTTCGGGAATTACCTACGAGCAGTACTTC. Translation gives CASSMTSGITYEQYF.

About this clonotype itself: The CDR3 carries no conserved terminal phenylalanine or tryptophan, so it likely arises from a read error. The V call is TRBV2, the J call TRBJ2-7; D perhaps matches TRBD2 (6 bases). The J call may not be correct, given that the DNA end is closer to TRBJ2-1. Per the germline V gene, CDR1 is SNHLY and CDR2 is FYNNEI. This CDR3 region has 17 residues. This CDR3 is CASTSGRLKETHNEQFI. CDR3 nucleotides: TGTGCCAGCACGTCGGGGAGGTTGAAAGAAACCCACAATGAGCAGTTCATC.

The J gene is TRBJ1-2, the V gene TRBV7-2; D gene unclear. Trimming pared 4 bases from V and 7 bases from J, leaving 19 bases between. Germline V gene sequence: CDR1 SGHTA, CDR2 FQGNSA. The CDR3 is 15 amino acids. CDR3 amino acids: CASSYTRISGAGYTF. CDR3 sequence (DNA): TGTGCCAGCAGCTACACACGCATTTCGGGCGCTGGCTACACCTTC.

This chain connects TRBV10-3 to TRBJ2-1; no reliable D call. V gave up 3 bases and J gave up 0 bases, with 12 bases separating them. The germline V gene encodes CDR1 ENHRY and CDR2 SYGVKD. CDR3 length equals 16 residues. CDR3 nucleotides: TGTGCCATCAGTGACTTCGACCGGACCTCCTACAATGAGCAGTTCTTC. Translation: CAISDFDRTSYNEQFF.

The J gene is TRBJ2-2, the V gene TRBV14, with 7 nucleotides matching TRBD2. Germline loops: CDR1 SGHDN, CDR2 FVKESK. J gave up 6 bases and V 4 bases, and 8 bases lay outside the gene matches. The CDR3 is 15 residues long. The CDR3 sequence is CASSLGGSPPGELFF. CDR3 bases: TGTGCCAGCAGCCTGGGGGGGAGCCCCCCCGGGGAGCTGTTTTTT.

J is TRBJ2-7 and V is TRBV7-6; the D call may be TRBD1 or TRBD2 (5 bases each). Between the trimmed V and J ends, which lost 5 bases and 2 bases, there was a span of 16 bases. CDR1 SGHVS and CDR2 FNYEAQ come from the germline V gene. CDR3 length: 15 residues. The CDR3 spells CASSPGGGAPYEQYF. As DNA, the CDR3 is TGTGCCAGCAGCCCCGGTGGGGGAGCCCCCTACGAGCAGTACTTC.